Below, one T cell receptor beta chain is given with its context. Antigen: not known. Researchers amplified the TCR beta CDR3 regions from RNA transcripts. First-round RT-PCR of the TCR CDR3 relied on the HTBI primer set. TCRdb re-derived calls from the multiplex PCR reads in MiXCR, one entry per CDR3 protein. Here the sample spans some 500,000 distinct CDR3 sequences, roughly a quarter being singletons. The sample belongs to a study of T cells in Graves' hyperthyroidism and ophthalmopathy. Study results and limitations: In validation, the model predicted ophthalmopathy. These predictions came a median approximately six months before onset. Ophthalmopathy and stable hyperthyroidism were separated by a 13 V-J model.

CDR1 and CDR2 (germline): LNHNV, YYDKDF (reference sequence). Trimming cost V 0 bases and J 7 bases, with 18 bases left between them. The CDR3 extends over 17 amino acids. Input material: blood. This TCR was sampled from a woman aged 25 to 39 with Graves' ophthalmopathy. The chain employs TRBV15 and TRBJ2-2; no firm D call. CDR3 in amino acids: CATSRDLGRSTGGELFF. The CDR3 nucleotides read TGTGCCACCAGCAGAGATCTCGGCAGGTCGACTGGCGGGGAGCTGTTTTTT.